This T cell receptor beta chain was obtained from a study of tumor-infiltrating lymphocytes in primary liver carcinoma. Germline V gene lookup returns CDR1 SGHAT and CDR2 FQNNGV. The CDR3 is 15 residues long. With respect to this clonotype: Since no conserved phenylalanine or tryptophan closes the CDR3, a read error is the likely cause.

Constant-region priming of 500 ng total RNA yielded TCR beta cDNA. Three nested multiplex PCR rounds, a slightly modified ARM-PCR, produced the libraries for TCR beta. Use of TRBV1-TRBV30 forward primers with a C-beta reverse primer characterized the first two PCR rounds, which lasted around 10 cycles each. TCRdb reprocessed the multiplex PCR reads with MiXCR, giving one entry per CDR3 protein. The table has around 54,000 distinct CDR3 sequences, 60% to 75% seen once. Extraction of RNA together with DNA used 20-30 mg of unsorted bulk tissue. Per tumor, sampling covered five separate regions. The TCR originated in a man aged 40-55 years with primary liver carcinoma and hepatitis B virus infection. The gene calls are TRBV11-2 and TRBJ2-7; D is perhaps TRBD2 (8 bases). The specimen sequenced was liver tumor tissue from sampling region 2. Described subset: tumor region T2, inferior pole. CDR3 protein: CATSQYSGGGCEQYY. CDR3 in DNA: TGTGCCACCAGCCAATATTCGGGAGGGGGCTGCGAGCAGTACTAC.